The 27 T cell receptor beta chains in this list originate from one sample, sequenced in a study of molecular identifiers for immune sequencing clone quantification. MiXCR was run by TCRdb on the PCR reads, yielding one entry per CDR3 protein. The sample gives around 460,000 distinct CDR3 sequences, about 20% of which show up once; around 0.84% is in the top ten. Material for sequencing was naive CD8+ T cells from blood, with Jurkat cell RNA spiked in. Subset noted: FACS-sorted CD8+CD4-CCR7+CD45RA+ naive T cells. The receptors were sampled from a human donor in good health. Some libraries in this study had Jurkat cell RNA spiked in.

This clonotype was detected ten times or more. The chain links TRBV13 to TRBJ2-5; 9 positions agree with TRBD1. Trimming cost V 1 base and J 3 bases; bases outside gene matches: 6. The CDR3 length is 16 residues. The germline CDR1 and CDR2 sequences are PRHDT and FYEKMQ (reference sequence). In DNA form, the CDR3 reads TGTGCCAGCAGCTTAGTGTTAGGGGACAGGGAAGAGACCCAGTACTTC. This sequence encodes CASSLVLGDREETQYF.

This clonotype was seen only a few times. The chain uses TRBV6-5 and TRBJ2-2; TRBD1 matches at 12 bases. CDR1 MNHEY and CDR2 SVGAGI come from the germline V gene. The V segment lost 0 bases and the J segment 4 bases; nucleotides outside the gene matches: 3. The CDR3 is 17 residues long. CDR3 region: CASSYSGQGARTGELFF. In DNA, the CDR3 is TGTGCCAGCAGTTACTCGGGACAGGGGGCACGCACCGGGGAGCTGTTTTTT.

A few counts support this clonotype. The genes are TRBV11-2 and TRBJ2-3; 8 bases are shared with TRBD2. Germline-derived CDR1 and CDR2 are SGHAT and FQNNGV. With 4 bases clipped from V and 0 bases from J, the junction kept 15 bases outside the gene matches. CDR3 length: 19 amino acids. The CDR3 loop is CASSSNVASGYPSTDTQYF. The CDR3 nucleotides read TGTGCCAGCAGCTCCAATGTGGCTAGCGGGTACCCAAGCACAGATACGCAGTATTTT.

This clonotype occurred a few times. This sequence joins TRBV13 and TRBJ2-7, with a tentative D call TRBD1 (6 bases). CDR1 PRHDT and CDR2 FYEKMQ come from the germline V gene (reference sequence). The length of the CDR3 is 14 residues. V was trimmed by 2 bases and J by 4 bases, leaving 12 bases between them. In DNA, the CDR3 is TGTGCCAGCAGCTTATCCAGACAGGAGTACGAGCAGTACTTC. Its protein is CASSLSRQEYEQYF.

This clonotype was detected a few times. The chain uses TRBV30 and TRBJ2-7; no definite D call. The CDR3 runs to 13 residues. Germline V gene lookup returns CDR1 GTSNPN and CDR2 SVGIG (reference sequence). Trimming cost V 2 bases and J 0 bases, with 8 bases left between them. In DNA form, the CDR3 reads TGTGCCTGGAGTTTAGACAACTCCTACGAGCAGTACTTC. Its protein product is CAWSLDNSYEQYF.

This clonotype was seen a handful of times. J is TRBJ1-6 and V is TRBV27, with 9 bases that match TRBD1. Germline loops: CDR1 MNHEY, CDR2 SMNVEV (reference sequence). Unmatched junction bases numbered 6, after V lost 5 bases and J lost 13 bases. This CDR3 comprises 13 residues. The chain's CDR3 is CASSPRQGVPLHF. CDR3 nucleotide sequence: TGTGCCAGCAGTCCACGACAGGGGGTCCCCCTCCACTTT.

The V gene is TRBV4-3, the J gene TRBJ1-2; possible D gene TRBD1, 6 bases. Germline CDR1 is LGHNA and CDR2 is YSLEER. V was trimmed by 5 bases and J by 2 bases, leaving 12 bases between them. There are 14 residues in the CDR3. The CDR3 spells CASSDGGRNYGYTF. The CDR3 DNA reads as TGCGCCAGCAGCGACGGGGGCCGAAACTATGGCTACACCTTC.

For this clonotype: A much larger clonotype is one base distant, so this may be a read error. This sequence joins TRBV29-1 and TRBJ1-1; D unresolved. This CDR3 has 12 residues. CDR1 SQVTM and CDR2 ANQGSEA come from the germline V gene. DNA for the CDR3: TGCTGCGTTCGTGAGGGTCCCACTGAAGCTTTCTTT. Amino acids: CCVREGPTEAFF.

This clonotype appeared many times. The genes are TRBV5-4 and TRBJ2-7; TRBD1 or TRBD2 may be the D gene (5 bases each). V lost 3 bases and J lost 3, with 10 bases in between. Germline loops: CDR1 SGHNT, CDR2 YYREEE (reference sequence). The CDR3 has 13 residues. The CDR3 loop reads CASSWGRDYEQYF. The CDR3, as DNA: TGTGCCAGCAGCTGGGGACGGGACTACGAGCAGTACTTC.

The genes are TRBV7-5 and TRBJ2-6. TRBV7-5 is a documented pseudogene. The CDR3 loop spans 10 amino acids. CDR3 protein: CIYGANVLTF. CDR3 nucleotides: TGTATATATGGGGCCAACGTCCTGACTTTC.

This clonotype showed up just a few times. The rearrangement uses TRBV27 and TRBJ1-4; TRBD1 agrees at 9 bases. V was clipped by 5 bases and J by 1 base; unmatched bases: 14. Germline CDR1 MNHEY, CDR2 SMNVEV (reference sequence). The CDR3 sequence is 19 residues long. The CDR3 loop is CASSPLIWGQGLTNEKLFF. The CDR3 nucleotides are TGTGCCAGCAGTCCACTCATATGGGGACAGGGTCTAACTAATGAAAAACTGTTTTTT.

This clonotype was recorded at least ten times. The chain uses TRBV4-3 and TRBJ1-5, with a tentative D call TRBD1 (6 bases). Trimming cost V 2 bases and J 2 bases, with 13 bases left between them. CDR1 and CDR2 (germline): LGHNA, YSLEER. The CDR3 runs 16 residues. CDR3 in DNA: TGCGCCAGCAGCCAATATTGGGGGCTGGGCAATCAGCCCCAGCATTTT. Translating gives CASSQYWGLGNQPQHF.

The chain joins TRBV4-1 to TRBJ1-1; D is undetermined. Germline CDR1 and CDR2: MGHRA and YSYEKL. The germline V and J ends were trimmed by 9 bases and 1 base, with 12 bases remaining between them. This CDR3 spans 13 amino acids. CDR3: CASKSPPNTEAFF. The CDR3 region has the DNA TGCGCCAGTAAATCACCCCCGAACACTGAAGCTTTCTTT.

This clonotype was counted only a few times. The chain employs TRBV6-2 or TRBV6-3 and TRBJ2-7; D is possibly TRBD1 or TRBD2 (6 bases each). The V end was cut by 0 bases, the J end by 5 bases, with 11 bases between. CDR3 size: 14 residues. Germline CDR1 and CDR2: MNHEY and SVGEGT. CDR3 nucleotides: TGTGCCAGCAGTTACTCCAGGGGAGGTGACGAGCAGTACTTC. This codes for CASSYSRGGDEQYF.

The gene calls are TRBV27 and TRBJ1-1, with TRBD1 as a possible D gene (6 bases). CDR3 size: 14 residues. Between the trimmed V and J ends, which lost 3 bases and 4 bases, there was a span of 12 bases. The germline V gene has CDR1 MNHEY and CDR2 SMNVEV (reference sequence). CDR3 in DNA: TGTGCCAGCAGTTTCCTTGGGGGGCCCACTGAAGCTTTCTTT. Amino acids: CASSFLGGPTEAFF.

This clonotype was picked up many times. This chain uses TRBV15 with TRBJ1-1; D not resolved. This CDR3 has 15 residues. Germline V gives CDR1 LNHNV, CDR2 YYDKDF (reference sequence). Trimming took off 0 bases at V and 2 bases at J, with 10 bases between the two ends. CDR3 sequence reads: CATSRDRVPNTEAFF. The CDR3 nucleotides read TGTGCCACCAGCAGAGACCGGGTACCTAACACTGAAGCTTTCTTT.

This clonotype was counted at least ten times. V gene TRBV4-1 combines with J gene TRBJ2-2; D perhaps matches TRBD2 (6 bases). V gave up 0 bases and J gave up 3 bases, with 14 bases separating them. The CDR3 loop spans 17 amino acids. CDR1 is MGHRA, CDR2 YSYEKL, per germline. The CDR3 sequence is CASSQDFRRGHTGELFF. The CDR3 DNA sequence: TGCGCCAGCAGCCAAGATTTTAGGAGGGGACACACCGGGGAGCTGTTTTTT.

The chain has TRBV7-6 and TRBJ2-2; TRBD1 matches at 7 bases. Germline values: CDR1 SGHVS, CDR2 FNYEAQ. V lost 2 bases to trimming and J lost 2 bases; unmatched junction nucleotides: 5. This CDR3 comprises 16 residues. The CDR3 DNA reads as TGTGCCAGCAGCTTAAGGGACAGTATCAACACCGGGGAGCTGTTTTTT. This codes for CASSLRDSINTGELFF.

The V gene is TRBV6-6, the J gene TRBJ1-5; no clear D. The ends were cut back, 4 bases at V and 7 bases at J, with 8 bases in the middle. CDR1 is MNHNY, CDR2 SVGAGI, per germline (reference sequence). The CDR3 has 12 residues. DNA for the CDR3: TGTGCCAGCAGTTCTGGTGAGCAGCCCCAGCATTTT. Amino acids: CASSSGEQPQHF.

This clonotype was found many times. This chain links TRBV6-2 or TRBV6-3 with TRBJ2-2; D is possibly TRBD1 (6 bases). The CDR3 extends over 14 amino acids. V was pared by 6 bases and J by 4 bases, with 12 bases between. Germline V lookup: CDR1 MNHEY, CDR2 SVGEGT. The chain's CDR3 is CASRPDRGTGELFF. Written as DNA, the CDR3 is TGTGCCAGCAGACCGGACAGAGGCACCGGGGAGCTGTTTTTT.

This clonotype has ten or more counts. The rearrangement links TRBV30 to TRBJ2-7; D is perhaps TRBD1 (5 bases). Germline lookup yields CDR1 GTSNPN and CDR2 SVGIG (reference sequence). This CDR3 has 11 residues. CDR3 protein: CAAGSGYEQYF. CDR3 sequence (DNA): TGTGCGGCAGGGTCGGGCTACGAGCAGTACTTC.

This clonotype came up many times. The chain recombines TRBV19 with TRBJ1-1; D is perhaps TRBD1 (6 bases). Deletions cut 10 bases from V and 0 bases from J, with 12 bases between. Germline V gene lookup returns CDR1 LNHDA and CDR2 SQIVND (reference sequence). The CDR3 is made up of 13 amino acids. The CDR3 here is CATSRTVNTEAFF. The CDR3 coding sequence is TGTGCCACCTCCCGGACAGTGAACACTGAAGCTTTCTTT. Together with reference TRBV19 and TRBJ1-1, the CDR3 gives the full variable domain: DGGITQSPKYLFRKEGQNVTLSCEQNLNHDAMYWYRQDPGQGLRLIYYSQIVNDFQKGDIAEGYSVSREKKESFPLTVTSAQKNPTAFYLCATSRTVNTEAFFGQGTRLTVV.

Regarding this clonotype: A much larger clone is a single base away; this may be a read error. The rearrangement joins TRBV2 to TRBJ2-5; weak D call: TRBD1 (5 bases). CDR3 length: 14 amino acids. Germline lookup yields CDR1 SNHLY and CDR2 FYNNEI. This CDR3 is CASSDPTVQETRYF. The CDR3 nucleotides read TGTGCCAGCAGTGACCCGACAGTCCAAGAGACCCGGTACTTC.

The chain links TRBV2 to TRBJ2-1; D might be TRBD1 (8 bases). Trimming cost V 5 bases and J 4 bases, with 21 bases left between them. CDR1 SNHLY and CDR2 FYNNEI come from the germline V gene. The length of the CDR3 is 17 residues. CDR3 DNA sequence: TGTGCCAGCAGTAAGACAGGGGACTACTCCCCTTACAATGAGCAGTTCTTC. Translating it yields CASSKTGDYSPYNEQFF.

This clonotype has only a few counts. The rearrangement uses TRBV18 and TRBJ2-1, with D unclear. Germline CDR1 is KGHSH and CDR2 is LQKENI. The CDR3 covers 17 residues. V lost 4 bases to trimming and J lost 4 bases, with 20 bases between them. CDR3 residues: CASSRSNTFLRYNEQFF. CDR3 in DNA: TGTGCCAGCTCACGGAGCAATACCTTTTTGCGTTACAATGAGCAGTTCTTC. Combining the CDR3 with reference TRBV18 and TRBJ2-1 gives the whole variable domain NAGVMQNPRHLVRRRGQEARLRCSPMKGHSHVYWYRQLPEEGLKFMVYLQKENIIDESGMPKERFSAEFPKEGPSILRIQQVVRGDSAAYFCASSRSNTFLRYNEQFFGPGTRLTVL.

V gene TRBV7-3 combines with J gene TRBJ2-3; 7 bases fit TRBD2. The V and J ends lost 1 base and 5 bases, in that order; junction bases with no gene match: 6. The CDR3 is 15 residues long. CDR1 SGHTA and CDR2 FQGTGA come from the germline V gene. CDR3 sequence reads: CASSLIPSGGDTQYF. The CDR3 bases are TGTGCCAGCAGCTTAATCCCTAGCGGTGGAGATACGCAGTATTTT.

V usage is TRBV11-2 and J usage is TRBJ2-5; 9 bases fit TRBD2. Germline loops: CDR1 SGHAT, CDR2 FQNNGV. CDR3 size: 13 residues. V was clipped by 6 bases and J by 5 bases; unmatched bases: 4. In nucleotides, the CDR3 is TGTGCCAGCAGGGCGGGAGGGCAGGAGACCCAGTACTTC. This encodes CASRAGGQETQYF.